Below, one T cell receptor beta chain is given with its context. Its antigen is undetermined. Produced via immunoSEQ multiplex PCR; TCRdb's table is partial and in-frame only. The table records 90,000 to 130,000 clones, more than 70% of them present only once. The record originates from a study of T cell responses to AZD1222 COVID-19 vaccine. Study-wide points: Sampling captured repertoires only after the peak T cell response. Vaccination with two AZD1222 doses was followed by a rise in Spike-specific TCR breadth and depth.

Trimming at V came to 2 bases and at J to 4 bases, leaving 4 bases not matched to a gene. There are 14 residues in the CDR3. Germline values: CDR1 KGHSH, CDR2 LQKENI. The sequence was obtained from an adult in good health. The V call is TRBV18, the J call TRBJ1-1; TRBD1 agrees at 7 bases. Sequences were derived from peripheral blood, sampled on day 0 of MenACWY control vaccination. CDR3 sequence reads: CASSPGGGGTEAFF. DNA for the CDR3: TGTGCCAGCTCACCAGGAGGGGGCGGCACTGAAGCTTTCTTT.